This T cell receptor (beta chain) was identified during a study of cytomegalovirus exposure and HLA in healthy donors (dated by TCRdb to between 2016 and 2019). A note on the overall study: An earlier analysis of some 600 of the donors reported 276 Gb of sequence data and approximately 120 million unique TCR beta sequences obtained from approximately 180 million T cells. In a later analysis, previously published TCR beta repertoires from fewer than 750 donors were re-analyzed and high-resolution HLA genotyping was added so that TCR occurrence patterns could be studied. Typing coverage varied by locus: about 620-630 donors for A, B, C, DRB1 and DQB1; 500 to 550 for DQA1; about 590 for DPA1; approximately 470 for DPB1. Every discovery cohort repertoire had been produced on one sequencing platform. Across around 400 genotyped donors of the cohort, an average of about 240,000 unique TCR beta nucleotide sequences per donor were sequenced, and around 19% of those sequences were non-productive. The later analysis used no new phenotypic data to find candidate immune exposures, relying instead on TCR beta sequences and their occurrence across donors. Donor age, sex, ethnicity and CMV serostatus were collected together with the repertoire data. A separate validation cohort of some 130 different subjects was used in addition to the roughly 720-subject first cohort. The aim of the study was to test whether cataloging public T cell receptors could identify signatures of past pathogen exposure. In a later genetic analysis, genome-wide SNP genotypes for 398 of the 666 donors were used, and that subset was treated as a discovery cohort. In an earlier analysis of over 550 of the donors, high-throughput TCR beta sequencing was used to judge whether each TCR beta V gene segment behaved as functional or pseudogenic. HLA typing included class I and class II loci at four-digit resolution. A handful of DR-DQ haplotypes were handled as single units for association and clustering because linkage in the cohort was strong. Of the approximately 370 genotyped donors, over 80% were placed in the genetic ancestry cluster associated with self-reported Caucasian donors. High-throughput TCR immunosequencing, statistical association of individual TCRs with disease status, and machine learning were combined to predict cytomegalovirus infection status. The T cell repertoires of under 750 subjects were profiled by immunosequencing and related to cytomegalovirus serostatus. Around 300 gigabases of sequencing data and roughly 90 million unique TCR sequences were included in an early release covering about 620 HLA-typed donors. Results and caveats for the whole study, not just this receptor: The presence/absence analyses assumed that sequencing depth was roughly uniform across donors, and that assumption may not be true. According to a later analysis, parvovirus B19, influenza, CMV and Epstein-Barr virus appeared linked to several top co-occurrence clusters. In an earlier analysis of roughly 500 of the donors, most TCR beta V segments appeared in productive rearrangements about 87% or about 30% of the time, broadly matching IMGT annotations. The sequencing pipeline was judged likely to have produced a cluster of highly shared sequence variants as a technical artifact. Three of the identified cytomegalovirus-associated TCR beta chains were confirmed in vitro to be specific for cytomegalovirus antigens. Some IMGT-functional V segments, including TRBV6-2 and TRBV6-3, could not be told apart with the 87-base-pair reads, so those segments were excluded. The only immune exposure information available for the cohort was CMV serostatus. The study listed approximately 150 TCR beta chains as associated with cytomegalovirus. A further reported finding was that TCR beta sequences accurately predicted the HLA-A and HLA-B alleles for most subjects in the first cohort. At a false discovery rate of 0.05, a later analysis linked around 15,000 TCR beta sequences to specific HLA alleles. HLA typing was unavailable for some donors at each locus, so association tests used only the typed subset. Across donors, most TCR sequences were observed very rarely, whereas some public TCRs were present in many individuals. Compared with the 666-donor mean, donors in an Asian-associated ancestry cluster had fewer N-insertions in productive TCRs, according to a later genetic analysis. A later analysis found that most CMV-associated TCR beta chains appeared HLA-restricted, with HLA associations seemingly driven largely by CMV exposure. In a later genetic analysis, a missense DCLRE1C variant was associated with V-gene and J-gene trimming of TCR beta chains, and the association was replicated in an independent cohort. Correlated functional status among segregating V segments might be attributable to linkage disequilibrium, but an unknown experimental factor could not be ruled out. The classifier was reported to diagnose cytomegalovirus status with high specificity and sensitivity in both the original cohort and the validation cohort. According to the authors, the approach could potentially be generalized to other disease states and immunological phenotypes. In a later analysis, HLA-associated TCR beta chains showed more clonal expansion and lower generation probabilities than non-associated chains that were equally common. Because counts were too low, roughly 17 rarely observed V segments, including chromosome 9 orphons, were left out of the earlier analysis of several hundred of the donors. In this cohort, only TCR beta chains were sequenced, and detectable features were limited by the absence of alpha or paired-chain data. Strong co-occurrence of HLA alleles, especially DR and DQ, made assigning TCR associations to individual alleles difficult. A later analysis found that TCR association rates varied across HLA loci, with DRB1 alleles showing the most associated TCRs and HLA-C alleles the fewest.

Library method: the immunoSEQ multiplex PCR assay. For the multiplex PCR, a mixture combining 60 forward primers for TCR Vbeta segments and 13 reverse primers for TCR Jbeta segments was used. Amplification of the CDR3 region of rearranged TCR beta genes was performed with a multiplex PCR assay on genomic DNA. Amplified TCR beta libraries were sequenced as 87-base-pair reads on the Illumina HiSeq System. Per the authors' processing: A later analysis counted 75 million to 100 million unique TCR beta chains across the approximately 700 repertoires, and roughly 9.9 million of these chains were shared by at least two donors. To remove PCR and sequencing errors, raw reads were error-corrected and collapsed into unique sequences using a nearest-neighbor algorithm that merged closely related sequences. To assign V, D and J gene segments, CDR3 sequences were aligned to IMGT reference sequences. For a sequence to be retained, a match of at least six nucleotides was required to both a V gene segment and a J gene segment. A rearrangement counted as productive if the CDR3 had no stop codons and remained in frame with V and J, and every other rearrangement counted as non-productive. CDR3 was defined by IMGT convention, running from the second conserved V-encoded cysteine to the conserved J-encoded phenylalanine. In an earlier analysis of approximately 500 of the donors, sequences lacking an unambiguous match to a single V gene segment were excluded. In an earlier analysis of some 590 of the donors, a V segment was called functional when productive rearrangements were above 56.7%, and segregating when the standard deviation between donors exceeded 5%. To diagnose cytomegalovirus status from the catalog of TCR beta chain sequences, a statistical classification framework was built. A later analysis assigned V and J genes by comparing TCR nucleotide sequences with IMGT/GENE-DB human TR gene sequences. Using the TCRdist pipeline, a later analysis assigned CDR3 sequences along with most-parsimonious VDJ recombination scenarios. In a later analysis, each TCR beta chain was defined by its CDR3 amino acid sequence together with its V-gene family, and reads without a unique V-gene family were excluded. As a way to deal with suspected cross-contamination and a sequencing artifact, a later analysis dropped approximately 590 nucleotide sequences that were highly shared and had low generation probability. For each public chain, a later analysis derived a clonal expansion index from normalized ranks of inferred template counts within each repertoire. A later analysis computed generation probabilities with a VDJ recombination model fitted to out-of-frame rearrangements, and checked the results against IGoR. A later analysis scored TCR-TCR, TCR-HLA and TCR-CMV co-occurrence with hypergeometric tests, applying a repertoire-size bias correction to TCR pairs. False discovery rates were estimated in a later analysis by permuting HLA or CMV assignments 20 times. In a later analysis, co-occurring TCRs were grouped using DBSCAN, and TCRdist sequence similarity was added for clustering within HLA-allele-positive subsets. Repertoires with fewer than 30,000 or more than 120,000 public chains, plus five repertoires with anomalous nucleotide sharing, were excluded from co-occurrence clustering. TCRdb stores this immuneACCESS table with in-frame sequences only. Part of the clones is absent; in the studies checked, under half of the shortfall reflects unresolved V genes, and no reason is known for the rest. V and J calls and clone size are given by that table; D and trimming were obtained from the DNA. The sample has some 140,000 clones on record, approximately 74% of them singletons. The ten most abundant clones make up roughly 4.5% of the sample.

The cohort consisted of 650 to 850 healthy bone marrow donors. All cohort members were sampled while nominally healthy, although unrecorded immune exposures were likely present. The donor was CMV seropositive and was included in the group of 250 to 350 seropositive cohort members. Every donor gave a peripheral blood sample, and the peripheral blood mononuclear cells from that sample were used for TCR beta sequencing. The Qiagen DNeasy Blood Extraction Kit was used to extract genomic DNA from the blood cell samples. This clone showed up just a few times. Which antigen it targets is not known. No base qualities exist here, and no much larger clone lies one base off it. CDR3 length: 15 amino acids, cysteine to phenylalanine. Just CDR3 DNA is preserved here, 45 bases in frame from base 1. V is cut back by 4 bases and J by 5 bases, with 8 bases in the junction unmatched. CDR1 and CDR2, looked up from the germline V gene, are MDHEN and SYDVKM.

The sequence links TRBV28 to TRBJ1-5, with TRBD1 matching 7 junction bases. The clonotype comes from a man aged 18 to 30 in good health and CMV-seropositive. The specimen sequenced was PBMCs. The encoded CDR3 is CASSSEDRLHQPQHF. In nucleotide form, the sequence is TGTGCCAGCAGTTCCGAGGACAGGTTACATCAGCCCCAGCATTTT.